This is a list of T cell receptor beta chains from one sample in a study of blood T cell repertoires in COVID-19. Libraries were prepared by immunoSEQ multiplex PCR; TCRdb keeps only in-frame clonotypes and omits some of them. The sample includes fewer than 85,000 clones, more than 80% seen only once; the top ten take nearly 5%. The specimen was peripheral blood. These receptors were obtained from a woman of 80 years or more with active or convalescent COVID-19. Both conserved end residues are part of each CDR3. D genes are given only for firm matches. Rows may omit the clone size; those that give it use once, few, many or a size class.

J gene,clone size,V gene,D gene,CDR3 protein,CDR3 DNA
TRBJ1-3,-,TRBV28,-,CASSLVQLGGSGNTIYF,TGTGCCAGCAGTTTAGTCCAGTTGGGGGGCTCTGGAAACACCATATATTTT
TRBJ2-5,-,TRBV7-2,-,CASSYYRVQETQYF,TGTGCCAGCAGCTACTACAGGGTTCAAGAGACCCAGTACTTC
TRBJ2-6,-,TRBV7-9,-,CAIGARIFSGANVLTF,TGTGCCATAGGGGCACGGATCTTCTCTGGGGCCAACGTCCTGACTTTC
TRBJ1-2,-,TRBV3-1/TRBV3-2,-,CASSQFGQSYGYTF,TGTGCCAGCAGCCAATTTGGACAGTCCTATGGCTACACCTTC
TRBJ2-5,-,TRBV28,TRBD1,CASSGTGTGYEETQYF,TGTGCCAGCAGTGGAACCGGGACAGGGTATGAAGAGACCCAGTACTTC
TRBJ2-7,once,TRBV18,TRBD2,CASSKAGVWGEQYF,TGTGCCAGCTCCAAGGCGGGGGTCTGGGGCGAGCAGTACTTC
TRBJ2-2,once,TRBV23-1,-,CASSLWRERSTGELFF,TGCGCCAGCAGTTTATGGCGGGAAAGGAGCACCGGGGAGCTGTTTTTT
TRBJ2-3,-,TRBV5-5,-,CASSFNRDTDTQYF,TGTGCCAGCAGCTTCAACCGGGACACAGATACGCAGTATTTT
TRBJ2-1,-,TRBV21-1,-,CASSNDTISYNEQFF,TGTGCCAGCAGCAATGACACGATCTCCTACAATGAGCAGTTCTTC
TRBJ2-3,-,TRBV7-8,-,CASSPSTTDTQYF,TGTGCCAGCAGCCCTAGTACCACAGATACGCAGTATTTT
TRBJ1-3,-,TRBV5-4,-,CASSLETDTRSGNTIYF,TGTGCCAGCAGCTTGGAGACAGACACTCGTTCTGGAAACACCATATATTTT
TRBJ2-1,-,TRBV4-3,-,CASSQDRGSYNEQFF,TGCGCCAGCAGCCAAGACAGGGGCTCCTACAATGAGCAGTTCTTC
TRBJ1-2,-,TRBV30,-,CAWSGGLGYTF,TGTGCCTGGAGCGGGGGGCTTGGCTACACCTTC
TRBJ1-4,-,TRBV4-1,TRBD1,CASSRMTGKPNEKLFF,TGCGCCAGCAGCCGAATGACAGGGAAACCTAATGAAAAACTGTTTTTT
TRBJ2-7,-,TRBV25-1,-,CARAEQYF,TGTGCCAGAGCCGAGCAGTACTTC
TRBJ2-7,-,TRBV6-4,TRBD2,CASSVLAGAGEQYF,TGTGCCAGCAGTGTACTAGCGGGAGCCGGCGAGCAGTACTTC
TRBJ1-2,-,TRBV6-2/TRBV6-3,-,CASSYWDMPNYGYTF,TGTGCCAGCAGTTACTGGGACATGCCTAACTATGGCTACACCTTC
TRBJ2-7,-,TRBV20-1,TRBD1,CSADTGDEQYF,TGCAGTGCTGATACAGGGGACGAGCAGTACTTC
TRBJ2-2,-,TRBV5-1,-,CASSLGRNTGELFF,TGCGCCAGCAGCTTGGGCAGGAACACCGGGGAGCTGTTTTTT
TRBJ1-2,-,TRBV28,TRBD1,CASRQTGAGGYTF,TGTGCCAGCAGGCAGACAGGGGCCGGTGGCTACACCTTC